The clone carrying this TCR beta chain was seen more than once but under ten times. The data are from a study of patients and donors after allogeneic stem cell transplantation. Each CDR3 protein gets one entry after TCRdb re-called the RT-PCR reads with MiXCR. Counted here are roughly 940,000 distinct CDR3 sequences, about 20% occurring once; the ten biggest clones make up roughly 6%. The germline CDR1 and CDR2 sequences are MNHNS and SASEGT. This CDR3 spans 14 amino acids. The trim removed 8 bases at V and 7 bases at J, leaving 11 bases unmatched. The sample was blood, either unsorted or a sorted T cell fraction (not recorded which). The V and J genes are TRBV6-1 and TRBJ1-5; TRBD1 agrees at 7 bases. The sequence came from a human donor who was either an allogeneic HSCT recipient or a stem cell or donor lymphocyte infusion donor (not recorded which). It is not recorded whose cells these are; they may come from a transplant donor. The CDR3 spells CASSQGGGRQPQHF. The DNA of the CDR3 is TGTGCCAGCTCCCAAGGGGGCGGTCGGCAGCCCCAGCATTTT.